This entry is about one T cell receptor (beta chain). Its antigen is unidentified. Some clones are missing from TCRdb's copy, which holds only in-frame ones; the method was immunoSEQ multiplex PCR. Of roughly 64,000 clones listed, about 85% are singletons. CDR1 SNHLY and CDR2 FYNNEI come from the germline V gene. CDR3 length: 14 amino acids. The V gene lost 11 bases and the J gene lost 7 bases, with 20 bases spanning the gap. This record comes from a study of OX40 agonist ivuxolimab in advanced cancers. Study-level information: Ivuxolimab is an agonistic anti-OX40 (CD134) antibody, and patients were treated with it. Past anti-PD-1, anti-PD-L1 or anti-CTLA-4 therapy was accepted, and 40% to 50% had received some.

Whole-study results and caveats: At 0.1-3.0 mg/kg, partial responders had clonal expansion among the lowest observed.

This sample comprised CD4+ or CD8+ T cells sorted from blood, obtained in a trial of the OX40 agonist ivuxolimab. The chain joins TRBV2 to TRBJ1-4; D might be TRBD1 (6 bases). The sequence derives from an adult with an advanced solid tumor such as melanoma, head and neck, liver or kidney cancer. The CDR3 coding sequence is TGTGCCGGTTCCTACCGGGGGGCTAGTGAAAAACTGTTTTTT. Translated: CAGSYRGASEKLFF.